Here is one T cell receptor beta chain with its context. Its target is not known. CDR1 and CDR2 from the germline V gene are MNHNY and SVGAGI (reference sequence). V lost 5 bases, J lost 4 bases, and 14 bases lay in between. This CDR3 is built from 14 residues. This specimen comes from a study of human versus mouse CDR3 diversity and MHC coevolution. For the study at large: Samples had between 0.6 x 10^7 and 1.6 x 10^7 valid reads. Study-level points and caveats: Compared with mice, human CDR3s carried more deletions and insertions on average. Most of the three human donors had the lowest clonal inequality.

Naive CD4 T cells were sorted as CD45RO-negative, CD62L-positive. The table came from immunoSEQ multiplex PCR; TCRdb's copy has only in-frame clones and leaves some out. The data show roughly 86,000 clones, with about 93% seen just once and about 1.4% held by the top ten. The chain links TRBV6-6 to TRBJ1-1; D is perhaps TRBD1 (6 bases). Sequencing was done on a sample of naive CD4+ T cells from blood. Subset given: CD45RO-negative CD62L-positive naive CD4 T cells. The TCR sequence derives from a person aged 30 to 69 in good health. CDR3 coding DNA: TGTGCCAGCAGTCATTACAGGGAAAGCACTGAAGCTTTCTTT. This sequence encodes CASSHYRESTEAFF.